This entry features one TCR beta chain sequence. This record comes from a study of T cell changes during pregnancy in multiple sclerosis. The assay was immunoSEQ multiplex PCR, and TCRdb's table has in-frame clones only and misses some. The sample records about 100,000 clones, more than 85% being singletons. The ends were cut back, 2 bases at V and 0 bases at J, with 7 bases in the middle. The CDR3 is 14 residues long. The V gene's germline CDR1 is MNHNY and CDR2 SVGAGI (reference sequence). The TCR was taken from a female donor with multiple sclerosis, enrolled in a pregnancy study. The sample was peripheral blood, taken in the second trimester of pregnancy. The V and J genes are TRBV6-6 and TRBJ1-2, with a tentative D call TRBD1 (5 bases). The CDR3 DNA reads as TGTGCCAGCAGTTACACGGACACTAACTATGGCTACACCTTC. It is translated as CASSYTDTNYGYTF.